This TCR beta chain was captured by sequencing in a study of chemoradiotherapy in HPV16-positive cancers. The table came from immunoSEQ multiplex PCR; TCRdb's copy has only in-frame clones and leaves some out. The data hold more than 2,500 clones, with 75% to 80% observed a single time. The V gene's germline CDR1 is MNHEY and CDR2 SMNVEV (reference sequence). Trimming took 3 bases from V and 2 from J, leaving 8 bases between them. This CDR3 is built from 13 residues. This TCR came from a human donor with HPV-associated anogenital cancer. The gene calls are TRBV27 and TRBJ2-7, with unresolved D. The sample was acquired from a patient who underwent chemoradiotherapy. CDR3 sequence: CASSFGSAYEQYF. As DNA, the CDR3 is TGTGCCAGCAGTTTTGGGTCGGCCTACGAGCAGTACTTC.